The 6 T cell receptor beta chains below come from one sample, sequenced in a study of vaccination and CD4 T cells after COVID-19. Antigens for these TCRs are unknown. Treatment meaning: roughly ten-day PBMC culture with coronavirus spike peptide pools or control peptides (ViraFEST assay). The Oncomine TCR Beta short-read assay was what sequenced the DNA obtained from cultured CD4+ T cells. Using its own MiXCR run on the PCR reads, TCRdb lists one record per CDR3 protein. The table lists about 17,000 distinct CDR3 sequences, approximately 70% of them singletons, with 15% to 20% in the top ten. Sequencing was performed on CD4+ T cells from blood, cultured in vitro. The receptor set was obtained from a human donor who had recovered from COVID-19.

A few counts support this clonotype. The chain combines TRBV7-8 with TRBJ1-1; D uncertain. Trimming removed 0 bases from V and 0 bases from J, with 14 bases in between. This CDR3 has 17 residues. Germline V CDR1 and CDR2: SGHVS, FQNEAQ. The CDR3 nucleotides are TGTGCCAGCAGCTTAGCCTTCCGGGCTAGAATGAACACTGAAGCTTTCTTT. Translation: CASSLAFRARMNTEAFF.

This clonotype was recorded a few times. The rearrangement uses TRBV15 and TRBJ2-7, with 7 bases that match TRBD2. After removal of 3 bases from V and 2 bases from J, the junction contained 4 bases not matched to a gene. There are 14 residues in the CDR3. Germline CDR1 reads LNHNV; CDR2 reads YYDKDF (reference sequence). The CDR3 nucleotides are TGTGCCACCAGCAGCTCGGGAGGAACCTACGAGCAGTACTTC. Translated: CATSSSGGTYEQYF. Variable domain in full (rest from reference TRBV15 and TRBJ2-7): DAMVIQNPRYQVTQFGKPVTLSCSQTLNHNVMYWYQQKSSQAPKLLFHYYDKDFNNEADTPDNFQSRRPNTSFCFLDIRSPGLGDTAMYLCATSSSGGTYEQYFGPGTRLTVT.

This clonotype was detected a few times. The chain couples TRBV28 to TRBJ1-5; D remains ambiguous. Per the germline V gene, CDR1 is MDHEN and CDR2 is SYDVKM. This CDR3 region has 15 residues. Trimming stripped 2 bases from V and 8 bases from J, with 16 bases between. The CDR3 spells CASSLEGARSKPQHF. DNA of the CDR3: TGTGCCAGCAGTTTAGAAGGTGCTCGGAGCAAGCCCCAGCATTTT. Full variable domain (outside the CDR3, taken from reference TRBV28 and TRBJ1-5): DVKVTQSSRYLVKRTGEKVFLECVQDMDHENMFWYRQDPGLGLRLIYFSYDVKMKEKGDIPEGYSVSREKKERFSLILESASTNQTSMYLCASSLEGARSKPQHFGDGTRLSIL.

V usage is TRBV20-1 and J usage is TRBJ2-2; TRBD2 is a possible D gene (5 bases). The germline V gene encodes CDR1 DFQATT and CDR2 SNEGSKA (reference sequence). The CDR3 is made up of 12 amino acids. Trimming stripped 6 bases from V and 2 bases from J, with 7 bases between. The CDR3, as DNA: TGCAGTGCCGGGGAAAACACCGGGGAGCTGTTTTTT. It encodes CSAGENTGELFF.

This clonotype has just one count. The chain employs TRBV28 and TRBJ2-3, with TRBD1 identical over 9 bases. This CDR3 is built from 17 residues. CDR1 is MDHEN, CDR2 SYDVKM, per germline. J gave up 6 bases and V 6 bases, and 16 bases lay outside the gene matches. The CDR3 region is CASSLNLRDRDPDTQYF. Here the CDR3 DNA reads TGTGCCAGCAGCCTCAACCTCCGGGACAGGGACCCCGATACGCAGTATTTT.

V is TRBV20-1 and J is TRBJ2-2, with TRBD1 matching over 11 bases. CDR1 DFQATT and CDR2 SNEGSKA come from the germline V gene (reference sequence). The V segment lost 1 base and the J segment 5 bases; nucleotides outside the gene matches: 3. The CDR3 is made up of 15 amino acids. The CDR3 spells CSARGGTGGTGELFF. The DNA of the CDR3 is TGCAGTGCTAGAGGGGGGACAGGGGGGACCGGGGAGCTGTTTTTT.